The present TCR beta chain was sequenced within a study of blood T cells in healthy people across ages. Study-level findings and limits: The authors considered diversity estimates from one million T cells to be underestimates.

The CDR3 runs 18 residues. V shed 2 bases and J shed 8 bases, with 25 bases lying between them. Germline assignment: CDR1 MNHEY and CDR2 SVGAGI. Primed by a sample-barcoded 5' primer and a J-beta primer mix, a second PCR proceeded for about 6 to 11 cycles. TCRdb re-derived calls from the 5' RACE reads in MiXCR, one entry per CDR3 protein. The sample has about 510,000 distinct CDR3 sequences, about 29% seen once. This clonotype has at least ten counts. Its specificity is not known. These same records also appear under a second study, on T cells of mothers and their children.

Sequencing was done on a sample of blood. The rearrangement uses TRBV6-5 and TRBJ2-1; TRBD2 might be the D (6 bases). The receptor was derived from a boy aged 2 to 10 in good health. This CDR3 reads CASSYLFPGLSKLDEQFF. CDR3 DNA sequence: TGTGCCAGCAGTTACCTCTTTCCGGGACTTAGCAAATTGGATGAGCAGTTCTTC.